These 20 T cell receptor beta chains were sequenced from one sample in a study of blood T cells in healthy people across ages (dated by TCRdb to between 2014 and 2017). The library was prepared using 5' RACE. Instrument on record: Illumina HiSeq 2500. A second about 7 to 11 cycle PCR used a sample-barcoded 5' primer and a J-beta primer mix. Using fastp trimming at Q25 and MiXCR clonotype assembly, TCRdb reanalyzed the public sequencing data and kept in-frame beta chains. Entries that share a CDR3 protein sequence are merged under the most common genes and DNA. The sample records approximately 1.5 million distinct CDR3 sequences, approximately 43% of which are singletons. Of the sample, under 5% falls within the top ten clones. The sequencing sample was made of blood. The receptors shown here come from a woman younger than 35 in good health.

The V call is TRBV20-1, the J call TRBJ2-4, with 7 bases lining up with TRBD1. Germline V gives CDR1 DFQATT, CDR2 SNEGSKA (reference sequence). The CDR3 sequence is 14 residues long. The ends lost 2 bases at V and 0 bases at J; junction bases unmatched: 1. CDR3 sequence reads: CSARRGRAKNIQYF. The CDR3 DNA follows: TGCAGTGCTAGAAGGGGGCGAGCCAAAAACATTCAGTACTTC.

There are a few counts of this clonotype. This sequence joins TRBV7-2 and TRBJ2-5, with unresolved D. Looked up from germline, CDR1 is SGHTA and CDR2 is FQGNSA. The germline V and J ends were trimmed by 7 bases and 7 bases, with 16 bases remaining between them. This CDR3 comprises 13 residues. The CDR3 reads CASNRMGGSTQYF. As DNA, the CDR3 is TGTGCCAGCAACCGTATGGGTGGGTCGACCCAGTACTTC.

Only a few counts were recorded for this clonotype. The rearrangement uses TRBV15 and TRBJ1-2; D gene unclear. The germline gives CDR1 LNHNV, CDR2 YYDKDF (reference sequence). This CDR3 spans 13 amino acids. V was trimmed by 3 bases and J by 1 base, leaving 6 bases between them. CDR3 amino acids: CATSRDINYGYTF. Here the CDR3 DNA reads TGTGCCACCAGCAGGGATATTAACTATGGCTACACCTTC.

J is TRBJ2-2 and V is TRBV19; tentative D call: TRBD1 (6 bases). The ends were cut back, 9 bases at V and 3 bases at J, with 11 bases in the middle. CDR1 LNHDA and CDR2 SQIVND come from the germline V gene (reference sequence). There are 13 residues in the CDR3. The CDR3 protein is CASIQGYTGELFF. The CDR3 nucleotides are TGTGCCAGCATACAGGGTTACACCGGGGAGCTGTTTTTT.

This rearrangement joins TRBV20-1 to TRBJ2-1, with D tentatively TRBD1 (6 bases). CDR1 and CDR2 from the germline V gene are DFQATT and SNEGSKA (reference sequence). Between the trimmed V and J ends, which lost 0 bases and 10 bases, there was a span of 16 bases. The CDR3 length is 14 residues. The CDR3, as DNA: TGCAGTGCTAGAGATGCAGGGGCTACCTACGAGCAGTTCTTC. This encodes CSARDAGATYEQFF.

This clonotype was seen a handful of times. The V gene is TRBV6-2 or TRBV6-3, the J gene TRBJ2-5, with 7 bases lining up with TRBD2. CDR1 and CDR2 (germline): MNHEY, SVGEGT. The CDR3 loop spans 16 amino acids. Trimming cost V 5 bases and J 3 bases; bases outside gene matches: 12. CDR3: CASSSDRDYDEETQYF. CDR3 nucleotides: TGTGCCAGCAGTAGCGACCGGGACTACGACGAAGAGACCCAGTACTTC.

This clonotype was seen only a few times. This sequence joins TRBV11-2 and TRBJ2-5; D perhaps matches TRBD1 (5 bases). Per the germline V gene, CDR1 is SGHAT and CDR2 is FQNNGV. Trimming shortened V by 4 bases and J by 5 bases, and 17 bases separated the two germline ends. The CDR3 has 15 amino acids. The CDR3 protein is CASSSPFQGLETQYF. CDR3 DNA sequence: TGTGCCAGCAGCTCCCCCTTCCAGGGCTTGGAGACCCAGTACTTC.

The chain employs TRBV20-1 and TRBJ2-1, with no clear D. The CDR3 is 11 residues long. Germline V gene sequence: CDR1 DFQATT, CDR2 SNEGSKA (reference sequence). The V end lost 4 bases, the J end lost 10 bases, and 11 bases lay between the germline ends. The CDR3 loop is CSAKEVSEQFF. The CDR3 DNA follows: TGCAGTGCTAAAGAGGTCAGCGAGCAGTTCTTC.

A few counts support this clonotype. The chain links TRBV15 to TRBJ1-2, with TRBD1 matching 7 bases. This CDR3 is built from 15 residues. V lost 0 bases and J lost 5; bases outside the gene matches: 6. The V gene's germline CDR1 is LNHNV and CDR2 YYDKDF (reference sequence). CDR3 nucleotide sequence: TGTGCCACCAGCAGAGACCCGGGGACAGAATATGGCTACACCTTC. This sequence encodes CATSRDPGTEYGYTF.

For the CDR3, the DNA is TGCGGAGCACGGGGCCCCTATGGCTACACCTTC. It is translated as CGARGPYGYTF. The chain joins TRBV20-1 to TRBJ1-2; TRBD1 is a possible D gene (5 bases). CDR1 and CDR2 (germline): DFQATT, SNEGSKA (reference sequence). The CDR3 extends over 11 amino acids.

This chain connects TRBV7-9 to TRBJ2-7, with TRBD1 identical over 9 bases. The CDR3 totals 14 residues. The V and J ends lost 4 bases and 5 bases, in that order; junction bases with no gene match: 6. Germline V gene lookup returns CDR1 SEHNR and CDR2 FQNEAQ (reference sequence). CDR3 residues: CASSYGTGRNEQYF. CDR3 bases: TGTGCCAGCAGCTACGGGACAGGGAGAAACGAGCAGTACTTC.

The sample holds one count of this clonotype. The J gene is TRBJ1-4, the V gene TRBV7-2; 11 bases line up with TRBD1. Germline loops: CDR1 SGHTA, CDR2 FQGNSA. The CDR3 covers 14 residues. V was clipped by 5 bases and J by 6 bases; unmatched bases: 2. CDR3 in amino acids: CASSRTGGDEKLFF. The DNA of the CDR3 is TGTGCCAGCAGCCGGACAGGGGGCGATGAAAAACTGTTTTTT.

In this sample, this clonotype turned up once. This sequence may be a read error, since a much larger clone differs from it by one base. The chain is built from TRBV30 and TRBJ2-7, with D possibly TRBD2 on 5 matching bases. Trimming left V 2 bases short and J 9 bases short, with 11 bases between. From germline, CDR1 is GTSNPN and CDR2 SVGIG (reference sequence). There are 11 residues in the CDR3. CDR3 DNA sequence: TGTGCCTGGAGTTCAACGGAGGCGCAGTACTTC. It yields the protein CAWSSTEAQYF.

This clonotype came up many times. The chain is built from TRBV27 and TRBJ1-1; D gene uncertain. Germline loops: CDR1 MNHEY, CDR2 SMNVEV (reference sequence). The CDR3 contains 13 residues. V shed 6 bases and J shed 1 base, with 9 bases lying between them. Here the CDR3 DNA reads TGTGCCAGCAGACTTTACAGGAACACTGAAGCTTTCTTT. Amino acid sequence: CASRLYRNTEAFF.

This CDR3 reads CASRTGLQEQYF. CDR3 sequence (DNA): TGTGCCAGCAGAACGGGGCTGCAGGAGCAGTACTTC. The chain combines TRBV7-9 with TRBJ2-7; TRBD1 or TRBD2 may be the D gene (5 bases each). Germline V gene lookup returns CDR1 SEHNR and CDR2 FQNEAQ (reference sequence). This CDR3 is built from 12 residues. The V end was cut by 6 bases, the J end by 7 bases, with 13 bases between.

This clonotype was seen repeatedly, ten times or more. The chain links TRBV4-3 to TRBJ1-5; D is uncertain. V dropped 1 base and J dropped 1 base, with 5 bases sitting between them. Germline assignment: CDR1 LGHNA and CDR2 YSLEER. The CDR3 loop spans 14 amino acids. CDR3 residues: CASSQGGSNQPQHF. The CDR3 nucleotides are TGCGCCAGCAGCCAAGGTGGGAGCAATCAGCCCCAGCATTTT.

This rearrangement joins TRBV29-1 to TRBJ2-1; 7 nucleotides agree with TRBD1. This CDR3 has 14 amino acids. From germline, CDR1 is SQVTM and CDR2 ANQGSEA. J lost 3 bases, V lost 4 bases, and 6 bases had no gene match. CDR3 nucleotides: TGCAGCGTTGGCCCCGACAGGGTCTACAATGAGCAGTTCTTC. This gives the protein CSVGPDRVYNEQFF.

The chain employs TRBV6-6 and TRBJ2-3; D tentatively fits TRBD1 or TRBD2 (6 bases each). V lost 8 bases and J 10 bases, leaving 25 bases between the germline ends. CDR3 size: 15 residues. Germline CDR1 reads MNHNY; CDR2 reads SVGAGI (reference sequence). Here the CDR3 reads CASLRRGDTVAAQYF. DNA of the CDR3: TGTGCCAGCTTGAGGAGGGGGGACACGGTAGCAGCGCAGTATTTT.

This clonotype was counted between two and nine times. CDR3 amino acids: CASSSSGADGYTF. CDR3 nucleotides: TGTGCCAGCAGCAGCTCCGGGGCCGATGGCTACACCTTC. The chain joins TRBV12-3 or TRBV12-4 to TRBJ1-2; D might be TRBD1 (5 bases). Trimming took 6 bases from V and 6 from J, leaving 14 bases between them. The CDR3 is 13 residues long.

This clonotype was counted only a few times. This chain uses TRBV10-1 with TRBJ2-3, with 11 bases that match TRBD1. Germline V CDR1 and CDR2: WNHNN, SYGVQD (reference sequence). There are 15 residues in the CDR3. Trimming cost V 6 bases and J 3 bases; bases outside gene matches: 5. CDR3 nucleotides: TGCGCCAGCAGCGGACAGGGGGCGCGGACAGATACGCAGTATTTT. It translates to CASSGQGARTDTQYF.